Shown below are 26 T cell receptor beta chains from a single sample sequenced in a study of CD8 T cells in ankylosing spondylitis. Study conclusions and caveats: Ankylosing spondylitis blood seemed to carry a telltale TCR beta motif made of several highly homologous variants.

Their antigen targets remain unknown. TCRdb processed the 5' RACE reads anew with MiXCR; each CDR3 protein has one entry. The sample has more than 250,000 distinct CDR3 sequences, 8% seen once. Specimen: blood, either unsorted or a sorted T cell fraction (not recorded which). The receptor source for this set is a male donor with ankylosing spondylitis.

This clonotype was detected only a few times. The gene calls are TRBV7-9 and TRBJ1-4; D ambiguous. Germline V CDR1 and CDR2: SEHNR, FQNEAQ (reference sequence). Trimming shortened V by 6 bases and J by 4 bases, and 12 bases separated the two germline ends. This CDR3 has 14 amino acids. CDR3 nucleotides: TGTGCCAGCAGTCAGGACGGCAATAATGAAAAACTGTTTTTT. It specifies CASSQDGNNEKLFF.

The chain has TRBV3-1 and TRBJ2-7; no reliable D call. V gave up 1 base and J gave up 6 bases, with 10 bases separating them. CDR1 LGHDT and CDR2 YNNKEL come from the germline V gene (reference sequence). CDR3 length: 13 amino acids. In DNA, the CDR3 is TGTGCCAGCAGCCAAGTCCGGCCTTCCGAGCAGTACTTC. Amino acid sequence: CASSQVRPSEQYF.

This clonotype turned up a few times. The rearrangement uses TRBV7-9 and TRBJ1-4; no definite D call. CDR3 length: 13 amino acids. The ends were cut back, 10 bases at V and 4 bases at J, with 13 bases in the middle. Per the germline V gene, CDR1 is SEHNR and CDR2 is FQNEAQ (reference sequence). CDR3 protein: CAIRHEINEKLFF. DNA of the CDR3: TGTGCCATAAGACACGAAATTAATGAAAAACTGTTTTTT.

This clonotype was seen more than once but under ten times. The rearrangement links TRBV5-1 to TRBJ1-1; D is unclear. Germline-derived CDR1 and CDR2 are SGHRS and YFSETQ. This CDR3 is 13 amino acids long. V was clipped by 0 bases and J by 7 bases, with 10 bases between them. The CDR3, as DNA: TGCGCCAGCAGCTTGGAAAGTGAGGGTGAAGCTTTCTTT. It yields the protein CASSLESEGEAFF.

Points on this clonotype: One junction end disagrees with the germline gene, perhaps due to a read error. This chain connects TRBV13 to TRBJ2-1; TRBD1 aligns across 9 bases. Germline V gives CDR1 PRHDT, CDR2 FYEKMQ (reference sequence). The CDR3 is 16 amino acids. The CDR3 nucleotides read TGTACCAGCAGCGAGGACAGGGGCCGACTCTACAATGAGCAGTTCTTC. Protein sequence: CTSSEDRGRLYNEQFF.

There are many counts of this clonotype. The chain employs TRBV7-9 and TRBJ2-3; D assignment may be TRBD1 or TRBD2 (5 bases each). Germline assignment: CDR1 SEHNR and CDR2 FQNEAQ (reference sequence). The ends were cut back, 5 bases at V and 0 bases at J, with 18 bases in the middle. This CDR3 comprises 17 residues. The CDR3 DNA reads TGTGCCAGCAGCCCAAGGGGCAGGGAGAAGAGCACAGATACGCAGTATTTT. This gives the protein CASSPRGREKSTDTQYF.

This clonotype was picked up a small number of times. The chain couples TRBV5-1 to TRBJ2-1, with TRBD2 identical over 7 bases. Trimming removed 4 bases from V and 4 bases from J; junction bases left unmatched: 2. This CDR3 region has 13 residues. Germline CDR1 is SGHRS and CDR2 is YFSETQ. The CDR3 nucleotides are TGCGCCAGCAGCGCCGGGGGGTACAATGAGCAGTTCTTC. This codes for CASSAGGYNEQFF.

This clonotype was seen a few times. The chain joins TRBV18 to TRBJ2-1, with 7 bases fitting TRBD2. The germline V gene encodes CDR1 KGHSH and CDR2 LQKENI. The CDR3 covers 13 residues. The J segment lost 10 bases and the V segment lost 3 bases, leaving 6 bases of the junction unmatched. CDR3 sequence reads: CASSPASGQEQFF. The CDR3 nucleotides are TGTGCCAGCTCACCGGCTAGCGGTCAAGAGCAGTTCTTC.

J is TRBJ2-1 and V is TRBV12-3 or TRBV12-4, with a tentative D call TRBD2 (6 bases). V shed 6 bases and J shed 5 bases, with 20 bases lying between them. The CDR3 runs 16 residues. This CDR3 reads CASRDHRDWRDNEQFF. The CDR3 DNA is TGTGCCAGCAGAGACCACCGGGACTGGCGGGACAATGAGCAGTTCTTC.

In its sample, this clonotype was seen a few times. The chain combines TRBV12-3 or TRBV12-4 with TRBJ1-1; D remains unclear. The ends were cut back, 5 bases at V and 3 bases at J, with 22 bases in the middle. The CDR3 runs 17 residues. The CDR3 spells CASSPGRQPRGYTEAFF. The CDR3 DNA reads TGTGCCAGCAGTCCAGGTAGGCAGCCTCGAGGGTACACTGAAGCTTTCTTT.

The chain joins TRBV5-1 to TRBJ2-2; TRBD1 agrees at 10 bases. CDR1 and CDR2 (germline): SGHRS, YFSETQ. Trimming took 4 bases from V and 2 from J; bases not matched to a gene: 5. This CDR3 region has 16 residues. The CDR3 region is CASSVGTGANTGELFF. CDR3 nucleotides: TGCGCCAGCAGCGTCGGGACAGGGGCAAACACCGGGGAGCTGTTTTTT.

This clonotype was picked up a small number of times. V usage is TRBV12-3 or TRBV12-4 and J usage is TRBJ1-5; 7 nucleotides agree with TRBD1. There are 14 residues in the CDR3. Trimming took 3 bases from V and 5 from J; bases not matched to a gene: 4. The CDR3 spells CASSFDRVDQPQHF. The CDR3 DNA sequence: TGTGCCAGCAGTTTCGACAGGGTAGATCAGCCCCAGCATTTT.

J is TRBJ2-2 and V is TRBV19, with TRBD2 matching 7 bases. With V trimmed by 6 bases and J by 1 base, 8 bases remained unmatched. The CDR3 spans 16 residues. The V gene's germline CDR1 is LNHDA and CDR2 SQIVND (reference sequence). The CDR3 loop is CASSPWGGRNTGELFF. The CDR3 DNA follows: TGTGCCAGTAGCCCGTGGGGCGGGAGGAACACCGGGGAGCTGTTTTTT.

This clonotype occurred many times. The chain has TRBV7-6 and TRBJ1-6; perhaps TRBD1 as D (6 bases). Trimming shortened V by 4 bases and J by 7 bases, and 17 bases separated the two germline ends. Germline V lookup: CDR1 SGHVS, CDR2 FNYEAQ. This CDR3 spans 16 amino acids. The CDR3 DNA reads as TGTGCCAGCAGCTCACAAGGGGGGATGTCGAATTCACCCCTCCACTTT. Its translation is CASSSQGGMSNSPLHF. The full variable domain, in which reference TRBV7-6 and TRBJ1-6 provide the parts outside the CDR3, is GAGVSQSPRYKVTKRGQDVALRCDPISGHVSLYWYRQALGQGPEFLTYFNYEAQQDKSGLPNDRFSAERPEGSISTLTIQRTEQRDSAMYRCASSSQGGMSNSPLHFGNGTRLTVT.

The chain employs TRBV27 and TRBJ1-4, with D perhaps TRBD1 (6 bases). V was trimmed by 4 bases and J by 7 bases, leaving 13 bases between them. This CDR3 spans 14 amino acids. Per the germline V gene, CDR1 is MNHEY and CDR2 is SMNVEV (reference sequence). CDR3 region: CASSSRGGREKLFF. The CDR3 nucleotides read TGTGCCAGCAGTTCCCGAGGGGGGCGTGAAAAACTGTTTTTT.

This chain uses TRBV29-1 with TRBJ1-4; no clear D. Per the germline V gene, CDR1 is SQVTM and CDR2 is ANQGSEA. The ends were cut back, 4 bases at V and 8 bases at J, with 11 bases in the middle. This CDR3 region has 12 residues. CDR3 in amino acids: CSVGPGGEKLFF. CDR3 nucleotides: TGCAGCGTTGGCCCCGGAGGGGAAAAACTGTTTTTT.

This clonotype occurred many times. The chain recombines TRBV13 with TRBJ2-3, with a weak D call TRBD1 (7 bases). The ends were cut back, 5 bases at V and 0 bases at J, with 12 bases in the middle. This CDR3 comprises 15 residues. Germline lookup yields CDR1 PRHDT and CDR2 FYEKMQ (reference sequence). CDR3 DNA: TGTGCCAGCAGCATGACAGGGACTAGCACAGATACGCAGTATTTT. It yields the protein CASSMTGTSTDTQYF. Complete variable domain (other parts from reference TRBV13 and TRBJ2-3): AAGVIQSPRHLIKEKRETATLKCYPIPRHDTVYWYQQGPGQDPQFLISFYEKMQSDKGSIPDRFSAQQFSDYHSELNMSSLELGDSALYFCASSMTGTSTDTQYFGPGTRLTVL.

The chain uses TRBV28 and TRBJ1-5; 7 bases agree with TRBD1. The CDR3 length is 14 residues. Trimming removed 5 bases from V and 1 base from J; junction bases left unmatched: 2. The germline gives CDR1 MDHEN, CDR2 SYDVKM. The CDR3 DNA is TGTGCCAGCAGTACGGGACAGAGCAATCAGCCCCAGCATTTT. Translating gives CASSTGQSNQPQHF.

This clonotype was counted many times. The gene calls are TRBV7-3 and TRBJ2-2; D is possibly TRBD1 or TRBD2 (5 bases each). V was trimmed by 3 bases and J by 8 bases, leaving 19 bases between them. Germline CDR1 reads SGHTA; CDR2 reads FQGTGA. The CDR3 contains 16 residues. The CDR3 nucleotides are TGTGCCAGCAGCTTGACCGGGACGGCGAAGATGGGGGAGCTGTTTTTT. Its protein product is CASSLTGTAKMGELFF.

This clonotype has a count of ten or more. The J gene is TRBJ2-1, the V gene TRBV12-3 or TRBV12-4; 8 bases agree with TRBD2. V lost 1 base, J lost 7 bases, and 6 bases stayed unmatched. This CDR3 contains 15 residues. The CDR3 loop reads CASSLDGGGRNEQFF. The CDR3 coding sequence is TGTGCCAGCAGTTTAGACGGGGGGGGTCGTAATGAGCAGTTCTTC.

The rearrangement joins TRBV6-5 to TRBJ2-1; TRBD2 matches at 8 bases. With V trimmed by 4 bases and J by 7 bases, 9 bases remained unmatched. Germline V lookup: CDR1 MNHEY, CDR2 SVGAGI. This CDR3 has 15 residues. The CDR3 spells CASSSSGSPWNEQFF. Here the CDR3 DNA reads TGTGCCAGCAGTTCCAGCGGGAGCCCTTGGAATGAGCAGTTCTTC.

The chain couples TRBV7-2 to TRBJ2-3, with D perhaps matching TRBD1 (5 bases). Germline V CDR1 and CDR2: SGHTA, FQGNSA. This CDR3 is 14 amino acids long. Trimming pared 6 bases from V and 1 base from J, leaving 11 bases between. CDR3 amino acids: CASRDPRGTDTQYF. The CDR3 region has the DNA TGTGCCAGCAGGGACCCCAGGGGCACAGATACGCAGTATTTT. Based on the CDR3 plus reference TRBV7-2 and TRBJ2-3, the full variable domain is GAGVSQSPSNKVTEKGKDVELRCDPISGHTALYWYRQSLGQGLEFLIYFQGNSAPDKSGLPSDRFSAERTGGSVSTLTIQRTQQEDSAVYLCASRDPRGTDTQYFGPGTRLTVL.

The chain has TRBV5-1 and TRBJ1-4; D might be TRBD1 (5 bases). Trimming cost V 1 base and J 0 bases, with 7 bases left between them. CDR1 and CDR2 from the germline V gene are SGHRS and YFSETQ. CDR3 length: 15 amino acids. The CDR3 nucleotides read TGCGCCAGCAGCTTGTTGACAGCAACTAATGAAAAACTGTTTTTT. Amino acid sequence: CASSLLTATNEKLFF.

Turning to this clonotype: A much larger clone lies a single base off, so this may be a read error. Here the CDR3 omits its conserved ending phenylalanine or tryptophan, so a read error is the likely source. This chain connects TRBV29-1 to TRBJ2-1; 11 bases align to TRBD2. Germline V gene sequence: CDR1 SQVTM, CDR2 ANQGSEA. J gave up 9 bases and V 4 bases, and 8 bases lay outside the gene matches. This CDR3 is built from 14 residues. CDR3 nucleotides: TGCAGCGTTGCTACTAGCGGGAGTCTCGGTGAGCAGTTCTCC. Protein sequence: CSVATSGSLGEQFS.

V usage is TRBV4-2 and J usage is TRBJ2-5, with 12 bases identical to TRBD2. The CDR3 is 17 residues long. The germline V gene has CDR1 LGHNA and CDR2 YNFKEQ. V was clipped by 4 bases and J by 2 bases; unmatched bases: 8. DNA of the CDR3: TGTGCCAGCAGCCCGGGAACTAGCGGGAGGATACAAGAGACCCAGTACTTC. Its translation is CASSPGTSGRIQETQYF.

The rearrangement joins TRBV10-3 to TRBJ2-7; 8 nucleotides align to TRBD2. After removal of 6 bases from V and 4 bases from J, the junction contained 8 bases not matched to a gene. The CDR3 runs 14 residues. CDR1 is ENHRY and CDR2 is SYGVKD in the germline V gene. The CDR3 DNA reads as TGTGCCATCAGGCCCGGGACTAGGGCTTACGAGCAGTACTTC. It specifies CAIRPGTRAYEQYF.